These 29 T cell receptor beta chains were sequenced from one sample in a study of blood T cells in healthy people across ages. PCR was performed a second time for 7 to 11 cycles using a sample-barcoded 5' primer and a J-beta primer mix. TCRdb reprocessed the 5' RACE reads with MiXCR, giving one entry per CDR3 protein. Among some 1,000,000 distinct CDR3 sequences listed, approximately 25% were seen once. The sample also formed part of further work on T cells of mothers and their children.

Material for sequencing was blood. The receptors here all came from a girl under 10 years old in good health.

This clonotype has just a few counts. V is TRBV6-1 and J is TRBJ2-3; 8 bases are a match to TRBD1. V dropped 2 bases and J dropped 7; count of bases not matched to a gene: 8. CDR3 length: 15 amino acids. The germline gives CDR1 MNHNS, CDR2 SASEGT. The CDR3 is CASSEWGTGFHTQYF. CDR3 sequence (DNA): TGTGCCAGCAGTGAATGGGGGACAGGATTTCATACGCAGTATTTT.

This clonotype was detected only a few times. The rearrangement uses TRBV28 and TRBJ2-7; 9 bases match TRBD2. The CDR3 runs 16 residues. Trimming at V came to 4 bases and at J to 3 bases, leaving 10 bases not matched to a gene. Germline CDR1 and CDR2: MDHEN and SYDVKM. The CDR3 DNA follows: TGTGCCAGCAGTTCCCCGCTAGCGGGGCTTGTCTACGAGCAGTACTTC. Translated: CASSSPLAGLVYEQYF.

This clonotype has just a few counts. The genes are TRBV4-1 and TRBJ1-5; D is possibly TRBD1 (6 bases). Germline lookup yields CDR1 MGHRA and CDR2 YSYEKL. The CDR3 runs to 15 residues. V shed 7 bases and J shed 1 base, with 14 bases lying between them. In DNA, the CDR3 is TGCGCCAGCACCTCTTATAGGGGGAGCAATCAGCCCCAGCATTTT. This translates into CASTSYRGSNQPQHF.

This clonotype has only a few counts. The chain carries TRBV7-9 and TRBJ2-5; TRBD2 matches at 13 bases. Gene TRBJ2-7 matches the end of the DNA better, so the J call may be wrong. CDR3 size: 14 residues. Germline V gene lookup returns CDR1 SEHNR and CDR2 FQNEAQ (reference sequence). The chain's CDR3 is CASWGLAGTHEQYF. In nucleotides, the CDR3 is TGTGCCAGCTGGGGACTAGCGGGGACCCACGAGCAGTACTTC.

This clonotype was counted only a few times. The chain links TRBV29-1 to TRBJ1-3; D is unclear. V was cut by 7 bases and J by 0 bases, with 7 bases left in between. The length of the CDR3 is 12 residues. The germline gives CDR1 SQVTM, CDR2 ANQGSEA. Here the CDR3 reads CSAQTSGNTIYF. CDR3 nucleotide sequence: TGCAGCGCCCAGACCTCTGGAAACACCATATATTTT.

CDR3 in amino acids: CASGTGAGANVLTF. CDR3 DNA sequence: TGTGCTAGTGGAACAGGGGCTGGGGCCAACGTCCTGACTTTC. V usage is TRBV12-5 and J usage is TRBJ2-6; 7 bases align to TRBD1. CDR3 length: 14 residues. J gave up 2 bases and V 6 bases, and 1 base lay outside the gene matches. Germline-derived CDR1 and CDR2 are LGHNT and FRNRAP.

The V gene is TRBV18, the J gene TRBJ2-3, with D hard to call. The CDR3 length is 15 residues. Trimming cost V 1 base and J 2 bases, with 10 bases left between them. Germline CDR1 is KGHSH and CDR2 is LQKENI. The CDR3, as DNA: TGTGCCAGCTCACCACACCTAAACGCCACAGATACGCAGTATTTT. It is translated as CASSPHLNATDTQYF.

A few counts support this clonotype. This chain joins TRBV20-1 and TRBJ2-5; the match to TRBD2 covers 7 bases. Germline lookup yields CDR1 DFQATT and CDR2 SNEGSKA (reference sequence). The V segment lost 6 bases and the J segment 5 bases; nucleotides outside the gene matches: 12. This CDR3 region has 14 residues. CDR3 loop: CSARVAGEEETQYF. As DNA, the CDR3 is TGCAGTGCGAGGGTTGCGGGGGAGGAGGAGACCCAGTACTTC.

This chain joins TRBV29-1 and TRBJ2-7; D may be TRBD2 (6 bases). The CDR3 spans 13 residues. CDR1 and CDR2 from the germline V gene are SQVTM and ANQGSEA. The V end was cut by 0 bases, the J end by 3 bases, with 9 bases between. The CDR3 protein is CSVEEGGNYEQYF. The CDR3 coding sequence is TGCAGCGTTGAAGAGGGGGGAAACTACGAGCAGTACTTC.

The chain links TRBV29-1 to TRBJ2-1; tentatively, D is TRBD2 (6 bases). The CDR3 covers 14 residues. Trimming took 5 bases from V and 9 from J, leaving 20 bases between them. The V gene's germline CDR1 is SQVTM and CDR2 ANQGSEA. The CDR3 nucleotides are TGCAGCGTTATTACTAGCATCTCGTGGGGTGAGCAGTTCTTC. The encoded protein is CSVITSISWGEQFF.

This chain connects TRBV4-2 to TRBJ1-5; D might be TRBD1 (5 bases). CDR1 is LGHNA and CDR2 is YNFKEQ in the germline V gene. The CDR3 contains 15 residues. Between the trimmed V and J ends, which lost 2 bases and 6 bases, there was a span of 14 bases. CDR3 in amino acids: CASSQIGTGGQPQHF. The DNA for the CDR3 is TGTGCCAGCAGCCAAATCGGAACAGGAGGTCAGCCCCAGCATTTT.

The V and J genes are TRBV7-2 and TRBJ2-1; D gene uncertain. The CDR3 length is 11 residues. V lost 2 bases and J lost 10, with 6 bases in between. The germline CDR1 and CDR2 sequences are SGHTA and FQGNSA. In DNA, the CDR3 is TGTGCCAGCAGCTTACAACTCGAGCAGTTCTTC. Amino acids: CASSLQLEQFF.

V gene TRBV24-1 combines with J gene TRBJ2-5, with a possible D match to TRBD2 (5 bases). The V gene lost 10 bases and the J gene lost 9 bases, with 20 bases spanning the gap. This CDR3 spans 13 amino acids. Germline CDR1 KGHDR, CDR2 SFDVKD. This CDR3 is CATGTETRGPQYF. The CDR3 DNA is TGTGCCACAGGAACAGAGACCCGCGGGCCCCAGTACTTC.

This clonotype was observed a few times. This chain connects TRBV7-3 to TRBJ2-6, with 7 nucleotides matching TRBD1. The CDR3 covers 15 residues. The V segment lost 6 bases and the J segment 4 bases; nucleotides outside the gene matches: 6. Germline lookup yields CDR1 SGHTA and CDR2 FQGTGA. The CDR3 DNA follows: TGTGCCAGCAGTCACACAGGGGCGGGGGCCAACGTCCTGACTTTC. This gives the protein CASSHTGAGANVLTF.

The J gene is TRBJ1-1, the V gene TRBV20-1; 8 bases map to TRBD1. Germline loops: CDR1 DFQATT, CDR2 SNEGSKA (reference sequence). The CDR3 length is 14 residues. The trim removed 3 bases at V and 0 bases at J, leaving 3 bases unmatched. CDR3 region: CSARGDRLNTEAFF. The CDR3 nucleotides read TGCAGTGCTAGGGGGGACAGGCTGAACACTGAAGCTTTCTTT.

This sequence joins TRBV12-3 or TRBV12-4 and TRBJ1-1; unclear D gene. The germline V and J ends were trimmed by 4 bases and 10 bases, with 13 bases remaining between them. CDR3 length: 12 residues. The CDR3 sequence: CASSSLLGGAFF. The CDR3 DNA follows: TGTGCCAGCAGTTCCTTATTGGGTGGAGCTTTCTTT.

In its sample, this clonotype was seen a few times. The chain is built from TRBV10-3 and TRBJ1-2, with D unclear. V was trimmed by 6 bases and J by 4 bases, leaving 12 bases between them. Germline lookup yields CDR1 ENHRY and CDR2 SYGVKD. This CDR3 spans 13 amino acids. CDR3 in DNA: TGTGCCATCAGGCCAGAATCCATCTATGGCTACACCTTC. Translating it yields CAIRPESIYGYTF.

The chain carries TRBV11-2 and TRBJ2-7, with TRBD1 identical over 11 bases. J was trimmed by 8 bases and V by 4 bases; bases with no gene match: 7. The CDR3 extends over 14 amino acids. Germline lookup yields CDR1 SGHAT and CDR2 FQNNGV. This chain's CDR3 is CASSSGTGGIKQYF. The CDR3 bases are TGTGCCAGCAGCTCCGGGACAGGGGGGATAAAGCAGTACTTC.

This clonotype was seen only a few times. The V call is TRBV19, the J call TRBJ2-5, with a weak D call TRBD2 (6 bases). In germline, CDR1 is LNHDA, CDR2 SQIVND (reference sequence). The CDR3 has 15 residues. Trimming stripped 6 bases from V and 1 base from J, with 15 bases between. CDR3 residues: CASRSTGTPQETQYF. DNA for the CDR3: TGTGCCAGTAGAAGTACCGGGACTCCCCAAGAGACCCAGTACTTC.

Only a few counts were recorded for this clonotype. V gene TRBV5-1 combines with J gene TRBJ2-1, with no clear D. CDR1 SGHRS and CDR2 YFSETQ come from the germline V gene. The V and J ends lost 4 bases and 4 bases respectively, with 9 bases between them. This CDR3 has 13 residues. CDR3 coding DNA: TGCGCCAGCAGCGGTGTACGGTACAATGAGCAGTTCTTC. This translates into CASSGVRYNEQFF.

CDR3 in DNA: TGTGCCAGCAGCTTAGACACCGGGACAGCTTCCTACGAGCAGTACTTC. Its protein is CASSLDTGTASYEQYF. The J gene is TRBJ2-7, the V gene TRBV7-9; 7 bases fit TRBD1. V was pared by 1 base and J by 1 base, with 7 bases of the junction left unmatched. This CDR3 has 16 amino acids. Germline V gives CDR1 SEHNR, CDR2 FQNEAQ (reference sequence).

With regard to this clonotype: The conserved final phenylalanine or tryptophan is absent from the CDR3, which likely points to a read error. The CDR3, as DNA: TGCAGTGCTAGAGATCTACTAGCGGACTACAATGAGCAGTTCGTC. Residues: CSARDLLADYNEQFV. The V and J genes are TRBV20-1 and TRBJ2-1; 8 bases align to TRBD2. Trimming removed 0 bases from V and 3 bases from J; junction bases left unmatched: 4. Germline CDR1 and CDR2: DFQATT and SNEGSKA (reference sequence). The CDR3 has 15 residues.

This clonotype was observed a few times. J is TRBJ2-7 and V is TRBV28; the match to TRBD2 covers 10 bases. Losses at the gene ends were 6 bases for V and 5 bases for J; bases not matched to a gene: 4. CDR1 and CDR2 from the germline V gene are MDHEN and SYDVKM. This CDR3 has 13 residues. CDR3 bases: TGTGCCAGCAGGAGGCTAGCGGGAGACGAGCAGTACTTC. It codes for CASRRLAGDEQYF.

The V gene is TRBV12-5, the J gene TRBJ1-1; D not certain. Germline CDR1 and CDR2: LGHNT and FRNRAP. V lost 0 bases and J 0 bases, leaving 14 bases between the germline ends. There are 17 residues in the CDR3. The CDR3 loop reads CASGLVLNSQMNTEAFF. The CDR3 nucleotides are TGTGCTAGTGGTTTGGTACTCAACAGCCAGATGAACACTGAAGCTTTCTTT.

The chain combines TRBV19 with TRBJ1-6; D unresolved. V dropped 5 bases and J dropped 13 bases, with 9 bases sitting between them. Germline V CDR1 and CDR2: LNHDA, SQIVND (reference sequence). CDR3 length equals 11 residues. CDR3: CASSDGTPLHF. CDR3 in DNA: TGTGCCAGTAGTGACGGCACTCCCCTCCACTTT.

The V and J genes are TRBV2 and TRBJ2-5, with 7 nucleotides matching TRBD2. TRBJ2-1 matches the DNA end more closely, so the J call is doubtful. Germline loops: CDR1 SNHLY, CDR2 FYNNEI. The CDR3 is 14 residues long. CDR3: CASLPAGAYNEQFF. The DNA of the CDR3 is TGTGCCAGCCTACCGGCGGGAGCTTACAATGAGCAGTTCTTC.

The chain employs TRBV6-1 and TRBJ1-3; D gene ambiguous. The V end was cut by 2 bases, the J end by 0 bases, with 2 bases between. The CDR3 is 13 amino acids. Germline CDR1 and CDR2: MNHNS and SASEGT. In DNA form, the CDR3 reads TGTGCCAGCAGTGAATTCTCTGGAAACACCATATATTTT. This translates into CASSEFSGNTIYF.

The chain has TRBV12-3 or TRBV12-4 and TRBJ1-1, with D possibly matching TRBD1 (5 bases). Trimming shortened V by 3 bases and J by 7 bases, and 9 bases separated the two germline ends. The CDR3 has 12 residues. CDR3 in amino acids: CASSFFQGEAFF. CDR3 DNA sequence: TGTGCCAGCAGTTTCTTTCAGGGTGAAGCTTTCTTT.

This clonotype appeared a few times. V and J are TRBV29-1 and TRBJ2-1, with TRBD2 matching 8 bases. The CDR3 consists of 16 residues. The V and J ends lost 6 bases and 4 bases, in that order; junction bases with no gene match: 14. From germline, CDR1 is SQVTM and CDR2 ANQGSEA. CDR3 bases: TGCAGCGTGCCCCATCTAAGCGGGGGCCCTTACAATGAGCAGTTCTTC. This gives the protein CSVPHLSGGPYNEQFF.